A single sample is the source of the 19 T cell receptor beta chains below, sequenced in a study of T cell clones after liver transplantation. TCRdb keeps only in-frame clones here, not all; method: immunoSEQ multiplex PCR. This sample has 80,000 or so clones, with about 84% found just once. This specimen consisted of CD4+ T cells from blood, obtained approximately 45 months after liver transplant. The source is a human patient who received a liver transplant. Among the T cells, some may be from the graft donor.

V is TRBV19 and J is TRBJ1-1; weak D call: TRBD1 (5 bases). Germline V CDR1 and CDR2: LNHDA, SQIVND (reference sequence). Deletions cut 1 base from V and 3 bases from J, with 12 bases between. The CDR3 loop spans 15 amino acids. The CDR3 sequence: CASSIGGGIDTEAFF. CDR3 nucleotide sequence: TGTGCCAGTAGTATAGGGGGCGGAATTGACACTGAAGCTTTCTTT.

CDR3 DNA: TGTGCCAGCAGCCAATACAGGACAGCCACAGATACGCAGTATTTT. Translated: CASSQYRTATDTQYF. The chain combines TRBV4-2 with TRBJ2-3, with a weak D call TRBD1 (6 bases). Germline values: CDR1 LGHNA, CDR2 YNFKEQ. V shed 2 bases and J shed 2 bases, with 11 bases lying between them. This CDR3 contains 15 residues.

Only one count was recorded for this clone. This sequence joins TRBV30 and TRBJ2-7; D is ambiguous. The ends were cut back, 2 bases at V and 2 bases at J, with 16 bases in the middle. Germline CDR1 is GTSNPN and CDR2 is SVGIG (reference sequence). The CDR3 sequence is 15 residues long. The CDR3: CAWSTWTLPPYEQYF. CDR3 DNA: TGTGCCTGGAGTACCTGGACCCTACCTCCCTACGAGCAGTACTTC. Combining the CDR3 with reference TRBV30 and TRBJ2-7 gives the whole variable domain SQTIHQWPATLVQPVGSPLSLECTVEGTSNPNLYWYRQAAGRGLQLLFYSVGIGQISSEVPQNLSASRPQDRQFILSSKKLLLSDSGFYLCAWSTWTLPPYEQYFGPGTRLTVT.

The chain links TRBV18 to TRBJ2-5; D is perhaps TRBD1 (5 bases). The germline V gene has CDR1 KGHSH and CDR2 LQKENI. Trimming cost V 4 bases and J 3 bases, with 9 bases left between them. This CDR3 region has 13 residues. CDR3 loop: CASSLDSKETQYF. Written as DNA, the CDR3 is TGTGCCAGCTCACTTGACAGTAAAGAGACCCAGTACTTC.

CDR3 sequence (DNA): TGTGCCAGCAGCCAAGCAGGGCCCAATGAGCAGTTCTTC. Its translation: CASSQAGPNEQFF. The chain joins TRBV14 to TRBJ2-1, with D possibly TRBD1 on 5 matching bases. Trimming removed 1 base from V and 6 bases from J, with 7 bases in between. Germline V lookup: CDR1 SGHDN, CDR2 FVKESK. This CDR3 is 13 amino acids long.

The chain couples TRBV29-1 to TRBJ2-5; TRBD1 agrees at 10 bases. The germline V gene encodes CDR1 SQVTM and CDR2 ANQGSEA. The trim removed 7 bases at V and 4 bases at J, leaving 9 bases unmatched. The CDR3 spans 14 residues. CDR3 sequence reads: CSGARQGAGETQYF. As DNA, the CDR3 is TGCAGCGGCGCGAGACAGGGGGCGGGAGAGACCCAGTACTTC.

V and J are TRBV7-2 and TRBJ1-2, with D unresolved. Germline CDR1 SGHTA, CDR2 FQGNSA. V shed 0 bases and J shed 4 bases, with 6 bases lying between them. The CDR3 length is 13 residues. CDR3 region: CASSLANPYGYTF. CDR3 DNA sequence: TGTGCCAGCAGCTTAGCTAACCCCTATGGCTACACCTTC.

This clone was found a few times. The chain has TRBV6-4 and TRBJ2-1; maybe TRBD1 (5 bases). The CDR3 is 17 residues long. Germline V gives CDR1 MRHNA, CDR2 SNTAGT. Trimming took off 4 bases at V and 3 bases at J, with 19 bases between the two ends. The CDR3 loop reads CASSAAGSSSLYNEQFF. In nucleotides, the CDR3 is TGTGCCAGCAGTGCGGCAGGGTCCTCATCCCTCTACAATGAGCAGTTCTTC.

This rearrangement joins TRBV4-3 to TRBJ2-2; D possibly corresponds to TRBD2 (5 bases). Per germline, CDR1 LGHNA and CDR2 YSLEER. The CDR3 is 14 residues long. V dropped 4 bases and J dropped 1 base, with 7 bases sitting between them. The CDR3 protein is CASSREQNTGELFF. The DNA for the CDR3 is TGCGCCAGCAGCCGGGAGCAGAACACCGGGGAGCTGTTTTTT.

Turning to this clone: Different DNA sequences within this sample yield the same CDR3. This CDR3 is CASSPQGSNQPQHF. Written as DNA, the CDR3 is TGTGCCAGCTCACCACAGGGGAGCAATCAGCCCCAGCATTTT. The J gene is TRBJ1-5, the V gene TRBV18, with D maybe TRBD1 (5 bases). The CDR3 spans 14 residues. CDR1 is KGHSH, CDR2 LQKENI, per germline. With 1 base removed from V and 1 base from J, the gap between germline ends came to 5 bases. Using reference TRBV18 and TRBJ1-5 for the parts outside the CDR3, the full variable domain is NAGVMQNPRHLVRRRGQEARLRCSPMKGHSHVYWYRQLPEEGLKFMVYLQKENIIDESGMPKERFSAEFPKEGPSILRIQQVVRGDSAAYFCASSPQGSNQPQHFGDGTRLSIL.

This sequence joins TRBV7-8 and TRBJ2-1; D is unclear. The germline gives CDR1 SGHVS, CDR2 FQNEAQ. V lost 4 bases to trimming and J lost 8 bases, with 21 bases between them. The CDR3 runs 16 residues. The CDR3 here is CASSSLSRNHKDEQFF. DNA for the CDR3: TGTGCCAGCAGCTCTCTGTCCCGAAACCATAAGGATGAGCAGTTCTTC.

Here the CDR3 DNA reads TGTGCCTGGAGTGTACGGCGGAGGGATACGCAGTATTTT. Translating it yields CAWSVRRRDTQYF. The chain has TRBV30 and TRBJ2-3; D might be TRBD2 (5 bases). The CDR3 extends over 13 amino acids. Trimming pared 0 bases from V and 6 bases from J, leaving 10 bases between. Germline CDR1 reads GTSNPN; CDR2 reads SVGIG (reference sequence).

The rearrangement links TRBV6-5 to TRBJ1-2; 10 positions match TRBD1. Germline V CDR1 and CDR2: MNHEY, SVGAGI. The CDR3 extends over 14 amino acids. Trimming took 6 bases from V and 6 from J; bases not matched to a gene: 7. CDR3 sequence (DNA): TGTGCCAGCAGCCCCCAAGGGACAGGGGATGGCTACACCTTC. This encodes CASSPQGTGDGYTF.

The CDR3 sequence is CASSLWIGELFF. The DNA for the CDR3 is TGTGCCAGCAGTTTATGGATCGGGGAGCTGTTTTTT. The rearrangement links TRBV28 to TRBJ2-2, with D hard to call. The CDR3 runs 12 residues. Trimming shortened V by 0 bases and J by 7 bases, and 3 bases separated the two germline ends. Germline lookup yields CDR1 MDHEN and CDR2 SYDVKM.

V gene TRBV27 combines with J gene TRBJ2-7; D is possibly TRBD1 (6 bases). The CDR3 length is 15 residues. Germline values: CDR1 MNHEY, CDR2 SMNVEV (reference sequence). V was shortened by 3 bases and J by 2 bases, with 14 bases between the two germline ends. CDR3 nucleotides: TGTGCCAGCAGTTTGGGGGCCCAAGGACCCTACGAGCAGTACTTC. Translated: CASSLGAQGPYEQYF.

This clone was found once. The chain combines TRBV4-1 with TRBJ2-2; 10 nucleotides align to TRBD1. Germline CDR1 and CDR2: MGHRA and YSYEKL. Germline trimming cut 4 bases from V and 6 bases from J; bases unmatched to any gene: 8. CDR3 length: 16 amino acids. The CDR3 loop reads CASSLASGTGAGELFF. In DNA form, the CDR3 reads TGCGCCAGCAGCCTTGCGTCCGGGACAGGGGCCGGGGAGCTGTTTTTT.

This clone occurred once. The rearrangement links TRBV28 to TRBJ2-7; D gene unclear. V lost 8 bases, J lost 4 bases, and 6 bases lay in between. Germline assignment: CDR1 MDHEN and CDR2 SYDVKM. The CDR3 has 10 amino acids. The CDR3 DNA reads as TGTGCCAGCGGTAGATACGAGCAGTACTTC. It is translated as CASGRYEQYF.

The chain uses TRBV2 and TRBJ2-1; D gene unclear. Germline CDR1 and CDR2: SNHLY and FYNNEI. With 4 bases removed from V and 2 bases from J, the gap between germline ends came to 6 bases. The CDR3 loop spans 13 amino acids. CDR3 region: CASSARPYNEQFF. CDR3 coding DNA: TGTGCCAGCAGTGCCAGACCCTACAATGAGCAGTTCTTC.

This chain links TRBV5-1 with TRBJ1-1, with a possible D match to TRBD1 (6 bases). V lost 7 bases and J 1 base, leaving 14 bases between the germline ends. The V gene's germline CDR1 is SGHRS and CDR2 YFSETQ. This CDR3 comprises 14 residues. The CDR3 DNA follows: TGCGCCAGCTCCCCATCAGGGGCGAACACTGAAGCTTTCTTT. This sequence encodes CASSPSGANTEAFF.